Reported below is one T cell receptor (beta chain). This clone has a handful of counts. Its antigen specificity is not known. Per-nucleotide qualities are absent, and no much larger clonotype sits a single base away. This record comes from a study of OX40 agonist ivuxolimab in advanced cancers. General notes on the study: Ivuxolimab was an agonistic, fully human IgG2 monoclonal antibody directed against OX40 (CD134), a costimulatory receptor. Intravenous ivuxolimab was administered to patients every 2 weeks at six dose levels: 0.01, 0.1, 0.3, 1.5, 3 and 10 mg/kg. Of the approximately 54 dose-escalation patients, hepatocellular carcinoma was present in about 20, melanoma in roughly 15, renal cell carcinoma in 9 and head and neck cancer in 9. The dose-escalation cohort was roughly 80% male with a mean age of approximately 60 years, ranging from about 23 to 85. Prior anti-PD-1, anti-PD-L1 or anti-CTLA-4 therapy was permitted, and checkpoint inhibitors had been received by about 44% of dose-escalation patients. Partial responses were achieved by three dose-escalation patients, of whom one had hepatocellular carcinoma and two had cutaneous melanoma. The point of sequencing TCRbeta in the periphery was to test whether ivuxolimab changed TCR sequence diversity and drove clonal T-cell expansion. The paper describes the monotherapy dose-escalation part (N ≈ 49 patients) of the phase I trial of ivuxolimab.

The paper as a whole reports these results and caveats: In the 0.1-3.0 mg/kg groups, partial responders had among the lowest normalized peripheral clonal expansion, particularly in CD8+ T cells. At doses of 0.1 to 3.0 mg/kg, clonal expansion of both CD4+ and CD8+ blood T cells was observed from baseline to week 6. On average, CD8+ T cells showed more expanded clones than CD4+ T cells after ivuxolimab. The antigen specificity of the clonally expanded peripheral T cells was not determined. Low levels of normalized T-cell clonal expansion were also shown by some nonresponding patients.

Patients with a history of autoimmune disease or receiving systemic immunosuppression were excluded from the trial. Peripheral blood for TCR sequencing was collected from all dose cohorts at baseline, on cycle 4 day 1, and on cycle 7 day 1. The samples were drawn from a first-in-human, open-label, multicenter phase I dose-escalation trial of ivuxolimab. Adults with locally advanced or metastatic melanoma, renal cell, hepatocellular, or head and neck squamous cell carcinoma were enrolled in the trial. CD4+ and CD8+ T cells were sorted separately from peripheral blood before TCR sequencing. Genomic DNA was extracted from sorted cells for sequencing of the TCRbeta CDR3 region. The immunoSEQ Assay was used to sequence the TCRbeta CDR3 regions. The source is immuneACCESS, and TCRdb retained only in-frame sequences with V and J called. Part of the clones is not carried over; for the studies checked, unresolved V genes explain less than half of this, and the remainder is unexplained. In all, the sample holds 25,000 to 35,000 clones, and more than 90% of those were seen once. The top ten constitute 26% of the sample.

Relative to germline, V is 5 bases shorter and J is 3 bases shorter, with 14 bases between their ends. The CDR3 numbers 15 residues from cysteine through phenylalanine. The CDR3 DNA has 45 bases and is translated from base 1. Sequences SGHNT (CDR1) and YYREEE (CDR2) are obtained from the germline V gene (reference sequence). Here the chain combines TRBV5-4 and TRBJ1-4; tentative D gene TRBD1, with 6 bases matching. The specimen comprised CD4+ or CD8+ T cells sorted from blood, sampled in a trial of the OX40 agonist ivuxolimab. This receptor was obtained from an adult with an advanced solid tumor such as melanoma, head and neck, liver or kidney cancer. The sequence in DNA is TGTGCCAGCAGTCAGGGGACTGGGGCTAATGAAAAACTGTTTTTT. This codes for CASSQGTGANEKLFF.